This TCR beta chain originates from a study of T-cell reconstitution after alpha-beta-depleted transplantation in children. The library targeted TCRbeta and was prepared with unique molecular identifiers. TCRdb recomputed calls from the PCR reads with MiXCR, one row per CDR3 protein. The data show 200,000 to 250,000 distinct CDR3 sequences, roughly 9% seen once. The sample holds many counts of this clonotype. The sequence was collected from a human donor who donated a stem cell graft to a child with acute lymphoblastic leukemia. Sequencing was performed on PBMCs from the stem cell graft donor, taken from the stem cell graft.

Here the CDR3 DNA reads TGCGCCAGCAGCTCAGACAACTCCGGCTACACCTTC. It yields the protein CASSSDNSGYTF. The chain carries TRBV5-1 and TRBJ1-2; no definite D call. V was shortened by 3 bases and J by 8 bases, with 11 bases between the two germline ends. Germline V gene lookup returns CDR1 SGHRS and CDR2 YFSETQ. The CDR3 runs to 12 residues.